This T cell receptor beta chain was sequenced in a study of regulatory T cells in long-lasting Graves disease. Time point noted: persistent/refractory GD, antithyroid drugs over 5 years with positive TRAb. From PBMCs, RNA was extracted and then used to make the TCR library. Notes on this clonotype: Antigen unknown.

In building TCR beta libraries, iRepertoire HTBI primers were used together with Arm-PCR of CDR3 regions. Each CDR3 protein is one row after TCRdb ran MiXCR on the multiplex PCR reads. The table records about 660,000 distinct CDR3 sequences, 25% to 35% of them present only once. The study's findings and limits: The study examined only peripheral blood, not thyroid tissue. Among persistent patients, a larger number of public clonotypes were shared (about 2,800) than among newly diagnosed patients (about 1,000).

V lost 2 bases to trimming and J lost 5 bases, with 9 bases between them. The germline gives CDR1 MGHRA, CDR2 YSYEKL. The CDR3 is made up of 13 amino acids. The source material was peripheral blood mononuclear cells (PBMCs), sampled when the disease was refractory, from a patient treated with antithyroid drugs. The genes are TRBV4-1 and TRBJ2-5; D is unresolved. The receptor's source is a female donor with Graves disease. The CDR3 nucleotides read TGCGCCAGCAGCCAACCGGACGGGGAGACCCAGTACTTC. It encodes CASSQPDGETQYF.